A single TCR beta chain is shown here with its context. These data come from a study of blood T cell repertoires in COVID-19. Overall study context: Both acute and convalescent COVID-19 samples were obtained from the United States, Italy and Spain. Sources were T cells, B-cell-depleted T cells, or PBMCs; the material itself was cDNA or gDNA.

The CDR3 contains 12 residues. In the authors' workflow: Quantification of nucleated cells was approximated via reference gene primer amplification. Libraries were prepared by immunoSEQ multiplex PCR; TCRdb keeps only in-frame clonotypes and omits some of them. The V and J calls and the clone size are those of that table, but D and trimming were determined from the DNA. The sample holds around 260,000 clones, 85% seen once. The chain joins TRBV21-1 to TRBJ2-7; the table names TRBD2, a call not compared with the DNA. TRBV21-1 counts as a pseudogene. The sequence came from a human donor in a cohort sampled during active COVID-19. The sample taken for sequencing was peripheral blood. CDR3 residues: CASSKLAQEQYF. The DNA of the CDR3 is TGTGCCAGCAGCAAACTAGCGCAGGAGCAGTACTTC.